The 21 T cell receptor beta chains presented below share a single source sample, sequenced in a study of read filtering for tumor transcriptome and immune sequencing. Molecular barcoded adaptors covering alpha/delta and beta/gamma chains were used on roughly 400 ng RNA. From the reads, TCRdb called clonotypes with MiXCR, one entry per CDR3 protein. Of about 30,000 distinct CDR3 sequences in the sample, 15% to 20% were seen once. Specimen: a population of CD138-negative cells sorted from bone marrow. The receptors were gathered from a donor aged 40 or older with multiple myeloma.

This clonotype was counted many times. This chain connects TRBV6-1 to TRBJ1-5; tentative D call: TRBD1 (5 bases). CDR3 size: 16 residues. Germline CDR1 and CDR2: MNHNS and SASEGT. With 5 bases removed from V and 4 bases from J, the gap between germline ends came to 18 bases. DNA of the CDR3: TGTGCCAGCAGTACCCGTCCGGGACGGACTAATCAGCCCCAGCATTTT. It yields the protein CASSTRPGRTNQPQHF.

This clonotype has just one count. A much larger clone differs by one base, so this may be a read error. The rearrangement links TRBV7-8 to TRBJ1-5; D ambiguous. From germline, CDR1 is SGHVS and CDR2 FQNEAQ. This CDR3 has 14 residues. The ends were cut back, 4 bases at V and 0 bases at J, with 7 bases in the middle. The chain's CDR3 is CASSYGFSNQPQHF. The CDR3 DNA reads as TGTGCCAGCAGCTACGGGTTTAGCAATCAGCCCCAGCATTTT.

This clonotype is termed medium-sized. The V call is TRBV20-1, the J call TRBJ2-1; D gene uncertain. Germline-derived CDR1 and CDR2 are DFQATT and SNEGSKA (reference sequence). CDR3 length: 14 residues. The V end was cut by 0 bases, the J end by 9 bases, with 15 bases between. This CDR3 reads CSARDITRFSEQFF. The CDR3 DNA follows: TGCAGTGCTAGAGACATTACGCGATTCAGTGAGCAGTTCTTC.

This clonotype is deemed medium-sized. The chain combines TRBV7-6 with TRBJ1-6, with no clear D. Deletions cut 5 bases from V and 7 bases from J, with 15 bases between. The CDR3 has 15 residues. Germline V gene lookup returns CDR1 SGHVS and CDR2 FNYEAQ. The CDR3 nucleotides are TGTGCCAGCAGCACAGACTTGGGGTCCAATTCACCCCTCCACTTT. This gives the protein CASSTDLGSNSPLHF.

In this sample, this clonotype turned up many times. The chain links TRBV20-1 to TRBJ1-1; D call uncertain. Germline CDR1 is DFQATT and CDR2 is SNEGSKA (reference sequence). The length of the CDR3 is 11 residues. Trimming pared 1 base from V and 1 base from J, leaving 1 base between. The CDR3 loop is CSARGNTEAFF. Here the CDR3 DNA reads TGCAGTGCTAGAGGGAACACTGAAGCTTTCTTT.

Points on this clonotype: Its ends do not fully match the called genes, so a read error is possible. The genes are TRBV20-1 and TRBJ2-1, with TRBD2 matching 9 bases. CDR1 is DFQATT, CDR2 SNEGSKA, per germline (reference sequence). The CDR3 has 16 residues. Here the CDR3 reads CSARDARLAEYNEQFF. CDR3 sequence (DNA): TGCAGTGCTAGAGATGCTCGACTAGCGGAATACAATGAGCAATTCTTC.

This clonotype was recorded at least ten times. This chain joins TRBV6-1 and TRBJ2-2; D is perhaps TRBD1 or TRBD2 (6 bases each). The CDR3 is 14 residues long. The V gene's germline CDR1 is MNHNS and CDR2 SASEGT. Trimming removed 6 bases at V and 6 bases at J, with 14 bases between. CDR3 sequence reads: CASRRGEEAGELFF. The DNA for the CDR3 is TGTGCCAGCAGGAGGGGGGAAGAAGCCGGGGAGCTGTTTTTT.

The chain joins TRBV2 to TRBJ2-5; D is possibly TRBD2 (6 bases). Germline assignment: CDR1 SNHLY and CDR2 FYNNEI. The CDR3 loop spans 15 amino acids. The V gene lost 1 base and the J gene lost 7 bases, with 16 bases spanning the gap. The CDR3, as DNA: TGTGCCAGCAGTGAAGTCTCTAGCGCCTTAGGGACCCAGTACTTC. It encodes CASSEVSSALGTQYF.

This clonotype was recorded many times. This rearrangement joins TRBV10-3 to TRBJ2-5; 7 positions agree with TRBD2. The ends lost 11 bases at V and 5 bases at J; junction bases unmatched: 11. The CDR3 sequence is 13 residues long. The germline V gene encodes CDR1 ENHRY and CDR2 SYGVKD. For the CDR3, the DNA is TGTGCCGCCGGGGGAGGGGCCACGGAGACCCAGTACTTC. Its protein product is CAAGGGATETQYF.

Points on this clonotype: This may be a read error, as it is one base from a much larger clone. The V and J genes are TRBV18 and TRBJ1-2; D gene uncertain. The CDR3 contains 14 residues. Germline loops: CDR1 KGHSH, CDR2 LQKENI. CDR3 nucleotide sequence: TGTGCCAGCACACCATGGGGTCCCACCTATGGCTACACCTTC. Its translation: CASTPWGPTYGYTF.

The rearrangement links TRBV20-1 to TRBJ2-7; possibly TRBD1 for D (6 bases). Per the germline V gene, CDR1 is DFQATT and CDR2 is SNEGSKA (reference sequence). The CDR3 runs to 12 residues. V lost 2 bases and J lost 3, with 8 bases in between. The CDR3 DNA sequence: TGCAGTGCTAGAAAACAGGGCTACGAGCAGTACTTC. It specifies CSARKQGYEQYF.

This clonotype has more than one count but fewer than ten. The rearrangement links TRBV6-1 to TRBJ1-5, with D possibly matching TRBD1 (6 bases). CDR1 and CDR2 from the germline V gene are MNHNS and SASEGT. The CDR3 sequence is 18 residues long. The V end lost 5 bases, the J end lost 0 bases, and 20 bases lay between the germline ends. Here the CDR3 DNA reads TGTGCCAGCAGTACTCAGATCCCGGGACAATATAGCAATCAGCCCCAGCATTTT. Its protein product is CASSTQIPGQYSNQPQHF.

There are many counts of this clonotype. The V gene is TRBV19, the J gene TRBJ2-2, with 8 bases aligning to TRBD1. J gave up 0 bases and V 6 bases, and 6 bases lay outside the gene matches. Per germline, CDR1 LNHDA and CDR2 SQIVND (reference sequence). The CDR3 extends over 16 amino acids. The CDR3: CASSDEDRANTGELFF. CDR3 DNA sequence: TGTGCCAGTAGCGATGAGGACAGGGCGAACACCGGGGAGCTGTTTTTT.

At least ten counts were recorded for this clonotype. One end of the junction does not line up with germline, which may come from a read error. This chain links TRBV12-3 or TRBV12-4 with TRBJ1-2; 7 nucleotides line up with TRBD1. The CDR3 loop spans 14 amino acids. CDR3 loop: CDSSPTGADYGYTF. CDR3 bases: TGTGACAGCAGCCCAACAGGGGCAGACTATGGCTACACCTTC.

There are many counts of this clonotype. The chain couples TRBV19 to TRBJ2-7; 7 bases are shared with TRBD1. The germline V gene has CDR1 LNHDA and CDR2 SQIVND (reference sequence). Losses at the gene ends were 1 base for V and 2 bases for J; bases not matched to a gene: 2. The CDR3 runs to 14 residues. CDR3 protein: CASSIGTGTYEQYF. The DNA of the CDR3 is TGTGCCAGTAGTATAGGGACAGGAACCTACGAGCAGTACTTC.

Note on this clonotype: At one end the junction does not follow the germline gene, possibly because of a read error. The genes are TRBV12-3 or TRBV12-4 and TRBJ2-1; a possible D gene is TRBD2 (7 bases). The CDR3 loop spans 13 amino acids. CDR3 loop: CASSLGGGNEQFF. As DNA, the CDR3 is TGTGCCAGCAGCTTAGGGGGGGGCAATGAGCAGTTCTTC.

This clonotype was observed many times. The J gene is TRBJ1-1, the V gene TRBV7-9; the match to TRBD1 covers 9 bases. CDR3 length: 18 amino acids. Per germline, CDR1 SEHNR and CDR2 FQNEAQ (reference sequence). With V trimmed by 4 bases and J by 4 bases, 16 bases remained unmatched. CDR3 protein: CASSSTVPGQGSGTEAFF. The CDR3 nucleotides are TGTGCCAGCAGCTCTACCGTCCCGGGACAGGGCTCCGGCACTGAAGCTTTCTTT.

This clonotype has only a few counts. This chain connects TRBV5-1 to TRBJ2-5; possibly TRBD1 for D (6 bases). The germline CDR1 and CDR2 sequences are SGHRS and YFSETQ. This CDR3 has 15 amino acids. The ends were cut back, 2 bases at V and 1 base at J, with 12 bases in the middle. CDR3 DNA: TGCGCCAGCAGCTTACTACAGGGAACCCAAGAGACCCAGTACTTC. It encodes CASSLLQGTQETQYF.

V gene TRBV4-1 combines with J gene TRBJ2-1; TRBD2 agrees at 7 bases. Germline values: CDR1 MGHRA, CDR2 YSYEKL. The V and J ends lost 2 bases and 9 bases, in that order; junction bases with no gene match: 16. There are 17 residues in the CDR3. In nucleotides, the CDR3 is TGCGCCAGCAGCCAATTGACTAGTGGGAGGGCCGGGCGTGAGCAGTTCTTC. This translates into CASSQLTSGRAGREQFF.

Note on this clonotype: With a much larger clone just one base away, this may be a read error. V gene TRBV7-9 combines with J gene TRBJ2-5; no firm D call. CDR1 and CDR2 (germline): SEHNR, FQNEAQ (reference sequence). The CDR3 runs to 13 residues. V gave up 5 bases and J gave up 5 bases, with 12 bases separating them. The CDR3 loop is CASSNTRSETQYF. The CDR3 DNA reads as TGTGCCAGCAGCAACACGCGGTCGGAGACCCAGTACTTC. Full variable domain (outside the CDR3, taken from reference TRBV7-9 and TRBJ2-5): DTGVSQNPRHKITKRGQNVTFRCDPISEHNRLYWYRQTLGQGPEFLTYFQNEAQLEKSRLLSDRFSAERPKGSFSTLEIQRTEQGDSAMYLCASSNTRSETQYFGPGTRLLVL.

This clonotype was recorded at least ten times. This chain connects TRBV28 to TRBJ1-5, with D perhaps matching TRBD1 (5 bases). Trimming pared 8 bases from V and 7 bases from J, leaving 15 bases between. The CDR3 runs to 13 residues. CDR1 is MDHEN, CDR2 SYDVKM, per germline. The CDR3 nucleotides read TGTGCCAGCGTTGGGGGAAGCAGACAGCCCCAGCATTTT. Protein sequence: CASVGGSRQPQHF.